This TCR beta chain was profiled in a study of shared clonotypes between healthy human individuals. Roughly 27,000 T cell genomes, or around 180 ng DNA, went into the sorted-subset replicate PCRs. Repertoires were generated with immunoSEQ multiplex PCR, while TCRdb's copy carries only in-frame clones and drops some. The sample consists of about 1,800,000 clones, about 95% of them appearing once. Trimming cost V 0 bases and J 6 bases, with 18 bases left between them. From germline, CDR1 is LNHDA and CDR2 SQIVND (reference sequence). The CDR3 has 17 residues. Naivety among CD8 cells was defined by CD45RO negativity and positive CCR7 selection, thereby excluding terminally differentiated effector memory CD45RA+ cells.

This receptor was taken from a man younger than 35 in good health. Material for sequencing was naive CD8+ T cells sorted from blood. The V and J genes are TRBV19 and TRBJ1-5; the D gene is possibly TRBD1 (5 bases). The CDR3 DNA reads as TGTGCCAGTAGTATAGATCTATCGGGGCTGGGAGGTCAGCCCCAGCATTTT. Translating it yields CASSIDLSGLGGQPQHF.